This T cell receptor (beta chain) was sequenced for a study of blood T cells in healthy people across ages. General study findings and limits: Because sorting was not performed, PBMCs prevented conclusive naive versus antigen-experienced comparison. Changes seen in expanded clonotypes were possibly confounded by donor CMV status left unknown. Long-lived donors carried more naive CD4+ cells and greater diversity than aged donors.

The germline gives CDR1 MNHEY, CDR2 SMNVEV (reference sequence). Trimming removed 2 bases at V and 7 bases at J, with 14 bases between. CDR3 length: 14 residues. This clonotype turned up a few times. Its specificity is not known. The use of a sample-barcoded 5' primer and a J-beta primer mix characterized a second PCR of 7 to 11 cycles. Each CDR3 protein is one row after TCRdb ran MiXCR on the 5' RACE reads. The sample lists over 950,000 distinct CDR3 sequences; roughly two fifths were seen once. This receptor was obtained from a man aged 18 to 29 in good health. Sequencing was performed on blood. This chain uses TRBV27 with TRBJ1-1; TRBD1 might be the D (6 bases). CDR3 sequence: CASSLRPRGGEAFF. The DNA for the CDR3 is TGTGCCAGCAGTTTAAGGCCCAGGGGAGGTGAAGCTTTCTTT.